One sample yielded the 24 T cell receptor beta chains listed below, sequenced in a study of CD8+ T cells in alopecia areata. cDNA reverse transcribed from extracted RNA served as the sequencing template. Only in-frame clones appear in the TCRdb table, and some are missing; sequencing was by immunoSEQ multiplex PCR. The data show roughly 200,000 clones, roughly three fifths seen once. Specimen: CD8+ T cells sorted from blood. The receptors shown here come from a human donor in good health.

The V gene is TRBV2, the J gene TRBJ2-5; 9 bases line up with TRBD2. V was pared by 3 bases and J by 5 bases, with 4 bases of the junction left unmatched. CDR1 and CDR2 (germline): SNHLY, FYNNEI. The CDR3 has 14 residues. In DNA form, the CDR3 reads TGTGCCAGCAGTGACCCTAGCGGGGTGGAGACCCAGTACTTC. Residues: CASSDPSGVETQYF.

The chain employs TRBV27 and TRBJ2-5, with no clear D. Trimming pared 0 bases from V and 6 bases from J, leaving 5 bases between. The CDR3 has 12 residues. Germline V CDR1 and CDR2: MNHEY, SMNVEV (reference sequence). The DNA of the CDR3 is TGTGCCAGCAGTTTATCGGGAAAGACCCAGTACTTC. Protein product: CASSLSGKTQYF.

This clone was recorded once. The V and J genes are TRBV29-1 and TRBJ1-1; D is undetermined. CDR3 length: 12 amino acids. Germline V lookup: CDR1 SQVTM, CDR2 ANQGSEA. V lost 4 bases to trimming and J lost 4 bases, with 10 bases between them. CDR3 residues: CSVAGQTTEAFF. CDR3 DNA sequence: TGCAGCGTTGCTGGGCAGACCACTGAAGCTTTCTTT.

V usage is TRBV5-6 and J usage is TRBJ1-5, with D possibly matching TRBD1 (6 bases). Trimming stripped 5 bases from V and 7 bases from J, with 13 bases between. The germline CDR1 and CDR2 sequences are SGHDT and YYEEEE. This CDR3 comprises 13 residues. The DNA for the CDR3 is TGTGCCAGCAGTTTACAGGGAGGACAGCCCCAGCATTTT. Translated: CASSLQGGQPQHF.

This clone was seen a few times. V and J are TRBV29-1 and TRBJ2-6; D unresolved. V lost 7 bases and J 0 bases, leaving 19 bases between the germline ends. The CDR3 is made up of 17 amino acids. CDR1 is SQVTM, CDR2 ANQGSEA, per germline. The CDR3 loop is CSGGIIDGLSGANVLTF. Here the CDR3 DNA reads TGCAGCGGCGGAATAATAGACGGGCTCTCTGGGGCCAACGTCCTGACTTTC.

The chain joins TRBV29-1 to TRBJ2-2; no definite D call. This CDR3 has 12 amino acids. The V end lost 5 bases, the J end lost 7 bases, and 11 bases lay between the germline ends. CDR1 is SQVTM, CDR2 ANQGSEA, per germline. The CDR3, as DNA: TGCAGCGTTCTCCTCGAGGTCGGGGAGCTGTTTTTT. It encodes CSVLLEVGELFF.

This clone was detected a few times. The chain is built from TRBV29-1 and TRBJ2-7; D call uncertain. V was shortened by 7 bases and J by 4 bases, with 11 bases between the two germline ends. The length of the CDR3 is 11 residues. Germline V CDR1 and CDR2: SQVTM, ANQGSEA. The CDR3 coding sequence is TGCAGCGCTCTCACAGATTACGAGCAGTACTTC. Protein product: CSALTDYEQYF.

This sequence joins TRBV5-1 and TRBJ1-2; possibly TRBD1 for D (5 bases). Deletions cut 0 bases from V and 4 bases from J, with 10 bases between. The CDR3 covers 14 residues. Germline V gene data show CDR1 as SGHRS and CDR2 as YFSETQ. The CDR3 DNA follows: TGCGCCAGCAGCTTGGAAGCGGGACTCTATGGCTACACCTTC. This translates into CASSLEAGLYGYTF.

CDR3 DNA: TGTGCCAGCAGCTTCGTTTTCTTGACGGATAGCAATCAGCCCCAGCATTTT. It codes for CASSFVFLTDSNQPQHF. This sequence joins TRBV11-2 and TRBJ1-5; D unresolved. Trimming cost V 3 bases and J 0 bases, with 15 bases left between them. This CDR3 is built from 17 residues. CDR1 and CDR2 (germline): SGHAT, FQNNGV.

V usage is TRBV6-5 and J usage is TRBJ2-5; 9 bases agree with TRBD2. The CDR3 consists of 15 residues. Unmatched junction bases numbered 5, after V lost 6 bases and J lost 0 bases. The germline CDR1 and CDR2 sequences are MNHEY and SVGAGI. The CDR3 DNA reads TGTGCCAGCAGCAGTAGCGGGGGCGACCAAGAGACCCAGTACTTC. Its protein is CASSSSGGDQETQYF.

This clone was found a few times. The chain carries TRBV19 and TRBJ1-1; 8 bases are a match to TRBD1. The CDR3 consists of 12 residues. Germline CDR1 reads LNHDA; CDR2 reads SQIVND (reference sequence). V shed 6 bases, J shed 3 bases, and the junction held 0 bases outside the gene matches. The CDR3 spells CASRQGDTEAFF. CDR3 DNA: TGTGCCAGTAGACAGGGGGACACTGAAGCTTTCTTT.

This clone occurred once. In DNA form, the CDR3 reads TGTGCCACCAGCGGCCGACAGGGCCTAACGAACACCGGGGAGCTGTTTTTT. The encoded protein is CATSGRQGLTNTGELFF. V and J are TRBV15 and TRBJ2-2; 7 bases align to TRBD1. CDR1 is LNHNV, CDR2 YYDKDF, per germline (reference sequence). V lost 5 bases and J lost 0; bases outside the gene matches: 9. The CDR3 runs 17 residues.

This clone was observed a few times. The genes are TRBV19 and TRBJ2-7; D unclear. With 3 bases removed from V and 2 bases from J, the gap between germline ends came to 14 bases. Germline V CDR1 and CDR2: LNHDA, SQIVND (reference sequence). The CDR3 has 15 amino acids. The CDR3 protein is CASSINTQLTYEQYF. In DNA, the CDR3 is TGTGCCAGTAGTATTAACACACAGCTAACCTACGAGCAGTACTTC.

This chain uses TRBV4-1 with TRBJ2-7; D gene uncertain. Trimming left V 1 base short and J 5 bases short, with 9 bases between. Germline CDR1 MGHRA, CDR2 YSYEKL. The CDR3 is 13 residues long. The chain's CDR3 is CASSQGPQDEQYF. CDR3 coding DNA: TGCGCCAGCAGCCAAGGACCCCAGGACGAGCAGTACTTC.

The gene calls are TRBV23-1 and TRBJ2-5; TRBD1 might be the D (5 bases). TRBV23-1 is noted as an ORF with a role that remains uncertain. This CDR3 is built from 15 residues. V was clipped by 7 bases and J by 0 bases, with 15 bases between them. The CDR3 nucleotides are TGCGCCAGCACCCCGACAGAAGGGGACCAAGAGACCCAGTACTTC. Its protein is CASTPTEGDQETQYF.

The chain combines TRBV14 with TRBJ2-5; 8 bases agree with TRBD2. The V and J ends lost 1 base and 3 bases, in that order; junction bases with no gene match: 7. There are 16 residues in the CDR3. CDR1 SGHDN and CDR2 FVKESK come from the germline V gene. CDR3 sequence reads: CASSQVVTSVEETQYF. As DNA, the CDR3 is TGTGCCAGCAGCCAAGTCGTGACTAGCGTGGAAGAGACCCAGTACTTC. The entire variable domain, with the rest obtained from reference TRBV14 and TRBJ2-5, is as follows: EAGVTQFPSHSVIEKGQTVTLRCDPISGHDNLYWYRRVMGKEIKFLLHFVKESKQDESGMPNNRFLAERTGGTYSTLKVQPAELEDSGVYFCASSQVVTSVEETQYFGPGTRLLVL.

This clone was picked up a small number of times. CDR3: CASSEYGSGGWYF. Written as DNA, the CDR3 is TGTGCCAGCAGTGAATACGGTAGCGGGGGGTGGTACTTC. V is TRBV25-1 and J is TRBJ2-5, with 10 bases matching TRBD2. Germline-derived CDR1 and CDR2 are MGHDK and SYGVNS. J lost 13 bases, V lost 0 bases, and 5 bases had no gene match. The CDR3 is 13 residues long. Full variable domain (missing parts from reference TRBV25-1 and TRBJ2-5): EADIYQTPRYLVIGTGKKITLECSQTMGHDKMYWYQQDPGMELHLIHYSYGVNSTEKGDLSSESTVSRIRTEHFPLTLESARPSHTSQYLCASSEYGSGGWYFGPGTRLLVL.

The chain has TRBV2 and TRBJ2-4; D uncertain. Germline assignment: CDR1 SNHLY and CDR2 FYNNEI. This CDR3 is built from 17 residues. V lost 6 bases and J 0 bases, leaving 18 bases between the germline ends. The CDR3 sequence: CASSSRPVDLAKNIQYF. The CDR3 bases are TGTGCCAGCAGCTCCCGCCCTGTTGATCTAGCCAAAAACATTCAGTACTTC.

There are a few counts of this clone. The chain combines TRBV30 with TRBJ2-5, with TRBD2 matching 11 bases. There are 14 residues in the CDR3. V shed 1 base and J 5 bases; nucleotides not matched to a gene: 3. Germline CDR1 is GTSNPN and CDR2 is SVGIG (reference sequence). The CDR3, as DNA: TGTGCCTGGAGTGCTAGCGGGGGGTGGGAGACCCAGTACTTC. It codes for CAWSASGGWETQYF.

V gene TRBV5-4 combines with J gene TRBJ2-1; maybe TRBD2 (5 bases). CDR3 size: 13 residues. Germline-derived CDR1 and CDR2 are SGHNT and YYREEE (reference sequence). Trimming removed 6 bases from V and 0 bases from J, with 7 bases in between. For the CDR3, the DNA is TGTGCCAGCAATGGGAGCTCCTACAATGAGCAGTTCTTC. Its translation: CASNGSSYNEQFF. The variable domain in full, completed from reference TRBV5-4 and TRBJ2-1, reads ETGVTQSPTHLIKTRGQQVTLRCSSQSGHNTVSWYQQALGQGPQFIFQYYREEENGRGNFPPRFSGLQFPNYSSELNVNALELDDSALYLCASNGSSYNEQFFGPGTRLTVL.

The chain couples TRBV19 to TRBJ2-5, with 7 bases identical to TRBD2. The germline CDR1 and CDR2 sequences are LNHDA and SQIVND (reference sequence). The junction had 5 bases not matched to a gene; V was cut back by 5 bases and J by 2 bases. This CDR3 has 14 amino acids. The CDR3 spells CASSSSGDQETQYF. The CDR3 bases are TGTGCCAGTAGTTCAAGCGGGGATCAAGAGACCCAGTACTTC.

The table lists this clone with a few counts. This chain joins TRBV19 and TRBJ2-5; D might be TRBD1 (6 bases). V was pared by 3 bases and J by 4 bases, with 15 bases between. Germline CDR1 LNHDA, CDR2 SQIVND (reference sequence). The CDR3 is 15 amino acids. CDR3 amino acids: CASSMWATGGETQYF. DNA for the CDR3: TGTGCCAGTAGTATGTGGGCGACAGGCGGAGAGACCCAGTACTTC.

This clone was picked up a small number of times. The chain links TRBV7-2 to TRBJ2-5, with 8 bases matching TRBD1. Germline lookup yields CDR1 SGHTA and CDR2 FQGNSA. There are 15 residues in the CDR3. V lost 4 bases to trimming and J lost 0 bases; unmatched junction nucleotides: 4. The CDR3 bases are TGTGCCAGCAGCTGGGGACAGGTGTACCAAGAGACCCAGTACTTC. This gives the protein CASSWGQVYQETQYF.

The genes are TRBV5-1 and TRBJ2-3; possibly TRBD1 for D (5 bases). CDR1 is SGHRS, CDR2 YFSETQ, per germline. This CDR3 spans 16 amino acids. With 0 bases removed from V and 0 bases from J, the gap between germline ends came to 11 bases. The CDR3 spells CASSLGTLRSTDTQYF. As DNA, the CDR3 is TGCGCCAGCAGCTTGGGGACACTCCGAAGCACAGATACGCAGTATTTT.